This record concerns one T cell receptor (beta chain) sequence. This entry is derived from a study of blood T cell repertoires in COVID-19. The germline V gene has CDR1 LNHNV and CDR2 YYDKDF (reference sequence). The CDR3 has 15 amino acids. The V end lost 0 bases, the J end lost 4 bases, and 12 bases lay between the germline ends. Sequencing used immunoSEQ multiplex PCR; TCRdb keeps in-frame clones, though not all of them. The sample shows around 300,000 clones, about nine tenths of them seen only once. The V and J genes are TRBV15 and TRBJ1-2, with a tentative D call TRBD1 (5 bases). The TCR sequence derives from a woman in her 40s who had recovered from COVID-19. Sequences were obtained from peripheral blood. The CDR3 region is CATSRDQGAGYGYTF. Here the CDR3 DNA reads TGTGCCACCAGCAGAGATCAAGGGGCCGGCTATGGCTACACCTTC.